Given below is one TCR beta chain in context. What it binds is not known. Each CDR3 protein gets one entry in TCRdb, which reprocessed the 5' RACE reads and gives no DNA. Its table lists hundreds of thousands of distinct CDR3 sequences. This record belongs to a study of T cells expressing NK-cell markers. Across the whole study: The TCR beta repertoires were obtained from sorted CD3+CD56+NKG2C+, CD3+CD56+NKG2C- and CD3+CD56-NKG2C+ T cells. Overall study findings and caveats: HCMV specificity of expanded NKG2C+ T cell clones remained unclear.

The CDR3 consists of 16 residues. The germline CDR1 and CDR2 sequences are SGHVS and FQNEAQ. Source material: blood T cells: a sorted CD56 or NKG2C T cell subset, CD4+ or CD8+ T cells, or bulk PBMC T cells (not recorded which). The origin of this receptor is a woman aged 18 to 75 in good health. This sequence joins TRBV7-8 and TRBJ2-3; the TCRdb call, TRBD2, lacks DNA for checking. The CDR3 reads CASSLRSWASTDTQYF.